The rows below give T cell receptor beta chains drawn from one sample of a study of early T cells in non-severe SARS-CoV-2 infection. TCRdb re-called the 5' RACE reads through MiXCR, storing one row per CDR3 protein. The profile shows 100,000 to 130,000 distinct CDR3 sequences, around 10% of them singletons. The sequenced sample was whole blood. The receptors were gathered from an adult who was a healthcare worker with PCR-confirmed SARS-CoV-2 infection or an uninfected control (not recorded which). CDR3s include the opening cysteine and the closing phenylalanine or tryptophan. Fields, in order: V gene, CDR3 protein.

V: TRBV24-1; CDR3: CATSEGTRRDQPQHF
V: TRBV10-3; CDR3: CAISESTANSPLHF
V: TRBV4-2; CDR3: CASSQSGQALSYEQYF
V: TRBV15; CDR3: CATSRQGAAGNQPQHF
V: TRBV29-1; CDR3: CSVGQAGDGYTF
V: TRBV7-9; CDR3: CASSSRQSNTGELFF
V: TRBV6-2/TRBV6-3; CDR3: CASSFSRTSLNEGNNEQFF
V: TRBV6-8; CDR3: CASSFGAWRDTQYF
V: TRBV29-1; CDR3: CSVKRESSYNEQFF
V: TRBV20-1; CDR3: CSARGILRAHEETQYF
V: TRBV4-2; CDR3: CASNYGTANEKLFF
V: TRBV20-1; CDR3: CSASLGSPLHF
V: TRBV6-6; CDR3: CASRHPGTANTGELFF
V: TRBV7-3; CDR3: CASSFQGSSYNEQFF
V: TRBV11-3; CDR3: CASSHEGQWGASISTEAFF
V: TRBV11-2; CDR3: CASSLWGGSYNEQFF
V: TRBV7-3; CDR3: CASSSSGTVQETQYF
V: TRBV6-6; CDR3: CASSYGARSYSPLHF
V: TRBV6-6; CDR3: CASSGGTTNQPQHF
V: TRBV2; CDR3: CASSGTGYTDTQYF